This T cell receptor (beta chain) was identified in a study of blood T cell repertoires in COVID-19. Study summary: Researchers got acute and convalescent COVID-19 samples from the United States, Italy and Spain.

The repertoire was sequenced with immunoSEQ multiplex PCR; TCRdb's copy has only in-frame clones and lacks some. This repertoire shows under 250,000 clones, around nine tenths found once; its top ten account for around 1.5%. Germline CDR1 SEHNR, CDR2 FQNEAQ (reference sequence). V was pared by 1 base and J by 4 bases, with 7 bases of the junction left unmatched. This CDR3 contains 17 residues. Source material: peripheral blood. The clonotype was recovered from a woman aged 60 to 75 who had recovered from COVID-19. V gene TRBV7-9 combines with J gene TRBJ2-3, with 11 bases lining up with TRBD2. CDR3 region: CASSLGRLAGWADTQYF. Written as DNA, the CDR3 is TGTGCCAGCAGCTTAGGTAGACTAGCGGGGTGGGCAGATACGCAGTATTTT.